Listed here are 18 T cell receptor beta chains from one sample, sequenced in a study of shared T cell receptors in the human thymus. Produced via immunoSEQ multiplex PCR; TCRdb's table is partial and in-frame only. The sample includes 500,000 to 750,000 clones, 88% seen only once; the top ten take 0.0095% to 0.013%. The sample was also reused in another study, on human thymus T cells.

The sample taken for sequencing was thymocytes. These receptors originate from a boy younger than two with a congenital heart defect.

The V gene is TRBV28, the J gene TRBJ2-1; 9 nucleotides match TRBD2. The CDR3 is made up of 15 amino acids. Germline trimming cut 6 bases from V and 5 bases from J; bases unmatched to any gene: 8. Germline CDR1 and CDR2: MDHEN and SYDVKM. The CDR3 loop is CASSQGLAGHNEQFF. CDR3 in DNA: TGTGCCAGCAGCCAGGGACTAGCCGGACACAATGAGCAGTTCTTC.

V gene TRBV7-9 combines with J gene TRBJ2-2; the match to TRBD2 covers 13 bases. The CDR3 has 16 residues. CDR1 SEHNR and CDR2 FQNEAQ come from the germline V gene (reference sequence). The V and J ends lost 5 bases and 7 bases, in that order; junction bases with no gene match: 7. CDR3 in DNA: TGTGCCAGCAGCAGCCTACTAGCGGGAGGGGTCGGGGAGCTGTTTTTT. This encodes CASSSLLAGGVGELFF.

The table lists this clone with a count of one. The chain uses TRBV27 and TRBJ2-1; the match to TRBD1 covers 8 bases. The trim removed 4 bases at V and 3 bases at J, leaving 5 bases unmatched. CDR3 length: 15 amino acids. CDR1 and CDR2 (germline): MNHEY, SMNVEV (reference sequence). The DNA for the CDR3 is TGTGCCAGCAGTTCTCAGGGGGCGCACTACAATGAGCAGTTCTTC. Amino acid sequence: CASSSQGAHYNEQFF.

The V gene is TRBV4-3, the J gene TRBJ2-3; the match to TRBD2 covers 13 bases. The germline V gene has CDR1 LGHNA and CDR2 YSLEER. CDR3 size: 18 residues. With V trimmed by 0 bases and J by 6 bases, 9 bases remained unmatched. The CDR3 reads CASSQDSGLAGQRDTQYF. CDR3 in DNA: TGCGCCAGCAGCCAAGATTCGGGACTAGCGGGACAAAGGGATACGCAGTATTTT.

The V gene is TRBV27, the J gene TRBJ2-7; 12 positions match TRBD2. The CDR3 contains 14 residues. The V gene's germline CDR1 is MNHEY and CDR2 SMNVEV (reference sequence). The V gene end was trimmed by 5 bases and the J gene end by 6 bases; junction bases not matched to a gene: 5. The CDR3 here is CASSDKGLAGEQYF. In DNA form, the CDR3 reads TGTGCCAGCAGTGACAAGGGACTAGCGGGCGAGCAGTACTTC.

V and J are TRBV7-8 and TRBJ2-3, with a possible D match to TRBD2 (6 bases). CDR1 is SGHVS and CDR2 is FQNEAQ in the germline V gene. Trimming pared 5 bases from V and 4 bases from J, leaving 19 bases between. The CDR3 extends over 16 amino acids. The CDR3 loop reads CASSLPVVAAADTQYF. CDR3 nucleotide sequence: TGTGCCAGCAGCCTCCCGGTGGTAGCGGCCGCAGATACGCAGTATTTT.

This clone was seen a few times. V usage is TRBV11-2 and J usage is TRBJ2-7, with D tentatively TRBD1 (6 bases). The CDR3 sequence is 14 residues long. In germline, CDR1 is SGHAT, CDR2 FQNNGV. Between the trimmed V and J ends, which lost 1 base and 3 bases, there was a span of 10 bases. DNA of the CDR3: TGTGCCAGCAGCTTAGGAGGGGGAGACTACGAGCAGTACTTC. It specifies CASSLGGGDYEQYF.

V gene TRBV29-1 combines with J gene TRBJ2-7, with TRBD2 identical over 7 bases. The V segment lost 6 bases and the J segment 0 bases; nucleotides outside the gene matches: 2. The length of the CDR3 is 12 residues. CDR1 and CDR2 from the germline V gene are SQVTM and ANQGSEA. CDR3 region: CSVTSASYEQYF. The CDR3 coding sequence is TGCAGCGTCACTAGCGCCTCCTACGAGCAGTACTTC.

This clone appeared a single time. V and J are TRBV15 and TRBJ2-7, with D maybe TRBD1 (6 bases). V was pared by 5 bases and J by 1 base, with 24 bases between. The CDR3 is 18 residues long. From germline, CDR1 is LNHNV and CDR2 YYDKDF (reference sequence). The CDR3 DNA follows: TGTGCCACCAGCTCCCTGGAAGGGGGAGACGACTTATCCTACGAGCAGTACTTC. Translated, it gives CATSSLEGGDDLSYEQYF.

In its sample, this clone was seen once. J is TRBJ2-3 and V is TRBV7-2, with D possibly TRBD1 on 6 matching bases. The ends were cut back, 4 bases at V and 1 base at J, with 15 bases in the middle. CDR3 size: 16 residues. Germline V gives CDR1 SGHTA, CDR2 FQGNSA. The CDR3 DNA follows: TGTGCCAGCAGCTCTCGACAGGTGGACGGCACAGATACGCAGTATTTT. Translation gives CASSSRQVDGTDTQYF. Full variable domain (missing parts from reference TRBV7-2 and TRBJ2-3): GAGVSQSPSNKVTEKGKDVELRCDPISGHTALYWYRQSLGQGLEFLIYFQGNSAPDKSGLPSDRFSAERTGGSVSTLTIQRTQQEDSAVYLCASSSRQVDGTDTQYFGPGTRLTVL.

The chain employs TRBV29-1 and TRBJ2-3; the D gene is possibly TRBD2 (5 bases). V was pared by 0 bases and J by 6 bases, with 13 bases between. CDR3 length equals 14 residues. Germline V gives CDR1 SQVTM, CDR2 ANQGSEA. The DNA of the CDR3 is TGCAGCGTTGAAGATGGCGGACGGAGGGATACGCAGTATTTT. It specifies CSVEDGGRRDTQYF.

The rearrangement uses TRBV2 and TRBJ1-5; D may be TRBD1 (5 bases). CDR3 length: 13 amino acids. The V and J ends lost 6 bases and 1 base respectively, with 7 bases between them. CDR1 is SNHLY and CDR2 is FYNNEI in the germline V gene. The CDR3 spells CASRTASNQPQHF. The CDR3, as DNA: TGTGCCAGCAGGACAGCGAGCAATCAGCCCCAGCATTTT.

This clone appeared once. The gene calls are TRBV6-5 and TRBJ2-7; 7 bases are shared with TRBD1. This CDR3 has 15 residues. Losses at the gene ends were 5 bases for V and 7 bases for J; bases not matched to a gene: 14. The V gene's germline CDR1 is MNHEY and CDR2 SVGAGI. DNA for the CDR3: TGTGCCAGCAGTGGCCGGGACAGTCCTCCTGGGGAGCAGTACTTC. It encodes CASSGRDSPPGEQYF.

The CDR3 spells CASSPSPDGNYGYTF. The DNA of the CDR3 is TGTGCCAGCAGCCCTTCACCCGACGGGAACTATGGCTACACCTTC. The rearrangement joins TRBV27 to TRBJ1-2; D ambiguous. There are 15 residues in the CDR3. CDR1 is MNHEY and CDR2 is SMNVEV in the germline V gene (reference sequence). Trimming removed 6 bases at V and 2 bases at J, with 16 bases between.

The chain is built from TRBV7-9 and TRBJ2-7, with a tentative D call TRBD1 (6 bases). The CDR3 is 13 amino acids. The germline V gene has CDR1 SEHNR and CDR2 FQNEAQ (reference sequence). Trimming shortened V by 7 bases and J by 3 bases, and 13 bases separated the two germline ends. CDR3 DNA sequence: TGTGCCAGCACCACGACAGGAGGCTACGAGCAGTACTTC. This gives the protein CASTTTGGYEQYF.

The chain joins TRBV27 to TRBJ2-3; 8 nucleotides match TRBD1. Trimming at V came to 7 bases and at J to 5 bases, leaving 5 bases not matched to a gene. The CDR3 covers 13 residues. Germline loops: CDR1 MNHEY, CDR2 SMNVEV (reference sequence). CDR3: CASTDRVGDTQYF. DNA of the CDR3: TGTGCCAGCACGGACAGGGTGGGAGATACGCAGTATTTT.

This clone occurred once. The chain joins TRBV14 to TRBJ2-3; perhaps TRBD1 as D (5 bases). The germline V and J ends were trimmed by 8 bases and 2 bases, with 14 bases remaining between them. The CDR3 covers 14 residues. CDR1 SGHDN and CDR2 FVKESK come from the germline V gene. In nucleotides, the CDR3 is TGTGCCAGCGGGCAGGGAAGATTCACAGATACGCAGTATTTT. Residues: CASGQGRFTDTQYF.

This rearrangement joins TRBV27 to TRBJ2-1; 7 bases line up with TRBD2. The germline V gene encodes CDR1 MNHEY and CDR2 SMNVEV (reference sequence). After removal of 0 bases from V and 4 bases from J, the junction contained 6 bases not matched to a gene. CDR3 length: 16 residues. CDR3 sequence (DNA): TGTGCCAGCAGTTTATCGGCTAGCGGAGGATACAATGAGCAGTTCTTC. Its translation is CASSLSASGGYNEQFF.